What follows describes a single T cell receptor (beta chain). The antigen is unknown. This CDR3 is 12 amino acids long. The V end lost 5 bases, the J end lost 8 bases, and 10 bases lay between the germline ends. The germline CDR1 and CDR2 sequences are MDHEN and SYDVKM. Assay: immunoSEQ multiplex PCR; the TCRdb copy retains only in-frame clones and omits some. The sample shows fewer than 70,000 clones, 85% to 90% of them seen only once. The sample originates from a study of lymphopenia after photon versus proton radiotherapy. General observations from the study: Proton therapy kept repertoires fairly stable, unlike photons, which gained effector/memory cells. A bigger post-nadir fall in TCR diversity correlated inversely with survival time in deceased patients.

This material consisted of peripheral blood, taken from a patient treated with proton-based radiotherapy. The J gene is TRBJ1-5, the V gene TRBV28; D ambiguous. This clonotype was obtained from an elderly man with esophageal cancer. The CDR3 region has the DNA TGTGCCAGCAGTCGAAGGGAGAAGCCCCAGCATTTT. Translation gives CASSRREKPQHF.